The 17 T cell receptor beta chains below all came from one sample that was sequenced in a study of blood T cell repertoires in COVID-19. TCRdb's table, derived via immunoSEQ multiplex PCR, lists solely in-frame clones and lacks some. The table includes over 60,000 clones, roughly nine tenths detected once. What was sequenced was peripheral blood. The receptors derive from an elderly man with acute or convalescent COVID-19.

The chain links TRBV10-2 to TRBJ1-5, with 10 bases that match TRBD1. Trimming removed 0 bases from V and 7 bases from J; junction bases left unmatched: 3. The CDR3 has 15 amino acids. Per germline, CDR1 WSHSY and CDR2 SAAADI. CDR3 bases: TGCGCCAGCAGTGAGTCCGGGACAGGGGAGCAGCCCCAGCATTTT. Its protein is CASSESGTGEQPQHF.

The chain links TRBV5-1 to TRBJ1-6, with 9 nucleotides matching TRBD1. The junction had 5 bases not matched to a gene; V was cut back by 5 bases and J by 8 bases. Germline V CDR1 and CDR2: SGHRS, YFSETQ. This CDR3 is built from 14 residues. The CDR3 spells CASRPGQGYSPLHF. DNA of the CDR3: TGCGCCAGCAGACCGGGACAGGGTTATTCACCCCTCCACTTT.

The chain links TRBV3-1 (or the pseudogene TRBV3-2) to TRBJ2-3; 7 nucleotides line up with TRBD2. V gave up 1 base and J gave up 0 bases; unmatched junction bases: 4. The CDR3 sequence is 16 residues long. The V gene's germline CDR1 is LGHDT and CDR2 YNNKEL (reference sequence). CDR3 region: CASSQGGGASTDTQYF. CDR3 sequence (DNA): TGTGCCAGCAGCCAAGGCGGGGGTGCTAGCACAGATACGCAGTATTTT.

The J gene is TRBJ2-3, the V gene TRBV5-1, with 7 positions matching TRBD1. This CDR3 has 14 residues. J lost 14 bases, V lost 3 bases, and 15 bases had no gene match. The germline V gene has CDR1 SGHRS and CDR2 YFSETQ. The CDR3 is CASSSHGTDDSGYF. The DNA of the CDR3 is TGCGCCAGCAGCTCTCATGGGACAGACGATTCGGGGTATTTT.

This chain uses TRBV5-1 with TRBJ1-2; D is undetermined. Per germline, CDR1 SGHRS and CDR2 YFSETQ. The CDR3 runs 14 residues. V gave up 4 bases and J gave up 10 bases, with 20 bases separating them. The CDR3 DNA reads TGCGCCAGCAGCCCGCTCGGAGGGAAGACGGACTACACCTTC. Translating it yields CASSPLGGKTDYTF.

The chain joins TRBV28 to TRBJ1-2, with 9 bases matching TRBD1. CDR1 is MDHEN and CDR2 is SYDVKM in the germline V gene. This CDR3 is built from 13 residues. The J segment lost 5 bases and the V segment lost 5 bases, leaving 3 bases of the junction unmatched. The CDR3 reads CASSRDRAYGYTF. In DNA form, the CDR3 reads TGTGCCAGCAGTCGGGACAGGGCGTATGGCTACACCTTC.

This clone has just a few counts. This chain connects TRBV7-9 to TRBJ1-6, with D perhaps TRBD1 (6 bases). The CDR3 is made up of 18 amino acids. V lost 1 base to trimming and J lost 7 bases, with 20 bases between them. CDR1 is SEHNR and CDR2 is FQNEAQ in the germline V gene (reference sequence). CDR3 sequence (DNA): TGTGCCAGCAGCTTAGATCGGTGGATAGGACAGAGGAATTCACCCCTCCACTTT. Encoded protein: CASSLDRWIGQRNSPLHF.

This rearrangement joins TRBV7-9 to TRBJ2-2, with a possible D match to TRBD2 (6 bases). Germline assignment: CDR1 SEHNR and CDR2 FQNEAQ (reference sequence). Trimming removed 3 bases from V and 7 bases from J, with 18 bases in between. The CDR3 is 16 amino acids. CDR3 bases: TGTGCCAGCAGCTTTTGGGGTCAGGAGGGGCACGGGGAGCTGTTTTTT. It specifies CASSFWGQEGHGELFF.

The gene calls are TRBV4-2 and TRBJ1-4; 12 bases are a match to TRBD1. From germline, CDR1 is LGHNA and CDR2 YNFKEQ. CDR3 length: 16 residues. The ends lost 5 bases at V and 8 bases at J; junction bases unmatched: 9. The CDR3 is CASSDQAGTGGEKLFF. Here the CDR3 DNA reads TGTGCCAGCAGCGACCAAGCCGGGACAGGGGGCGAAAAACTGTTTTTT.

J is TRBJ1-2 and V is TRBV7-9; 8 nucleotides agree with TRBD1. The CDR3 covers 16 residues. The V segment lost 6 bases and the J segment 0 bases; nucleotides outside the gene matches: 9. CDR1 and CDR2 (germline): SEHNR, FQNEAQ (reference sequence). The CDR3 DNA sequence: TGTGCCAGCAGTCGAGGACAGGGCTTAGCTAACTATGGCTACACCTTC. Its protein product is CASSRGQGLANYGYTF.

The rearrangement uses TRBV19 and TRBJ2-1; TRBD1 matches 8 bases. Per the germline V gene, CDR1 is LNHDA and CDR2 is SQIVND (reference sequence). The ends lost 4 bases at V and 3 bases at J; junction bases unmatched: 8. The CDR3 contains 16 residues. The CDR3 region has the DNA TGTGCCAGTAGTACCCCGACAGGGGAGTACTACAATGAGCAGTTCTTC. As protein: CASSTPTGEYYNEQFF.

This clone was detected a few times. V and J are TRBV6-5 and TRBJ2-7; D is possibly TRBD2 (6 bases). This CDR3 region has 15 residues. V was trimmed by 8 bases and J by 4 bases, leaving 21 bases between them. Germline-derived CDR1 and CDR2 are MNHEY and SVGAGI. The CDR3 sequence is CASLAGSYHPYEQYF. DNA of the CDR3: TGTGCCAGCCTCGCCGGGAGCTATCACCCTTACGAGCAGTACTTC.

The chain links TRBV3-1 (or the pseudogene TRBV3-2) to TRBJ1-6, with unresolved D. The CDR3 length is 13 residues. Germline V lookup: CDR1 LGHDT, CDR2 YNNKEL (reference sequence). V was pared by 4 bases and J by 7 bases, with 8 bases between. CDR3 sequence: CASSPKENSPLHF. The CDR3, as DNA: TGTGCCAGCAGCCCTAAAGAGAATTCACCCCTCCACTTT.

The genes are TRBV7-9 and TRBJ1-2; TRBD1 might be the D (5 bases). Per germline, CDR1 SEHNR and CDR2 FQNEAQ (reference sequence). There are 14 residues in the CDR3. V lost 1 base and J lost 7, with 13 bases in between. CDR3 coding DNA: TGTGCCAGCAGCTTAGGAAGTCAGGGCTCTGGCTACACCTTC. Translated: CASSLGSQGSGYTF.

The chain links TRBV5-1 to TRBJ1-1; tentatively, D is TRBD1 (6 bases). There are 13 residues in the CDR3. CDR1 is SGHRS and CDR2 is YFSETQ in the germline V gene. With 4 bases removed from V and 5 bases from J, the gap between germline ends came to 12 bases. The CDR3: CASSEGEITEAFF. Written as DNA, the CDR3 is TGCGCCAGCAGCGAGGGGGAGATAACTGAAGCTTTCTTT.

The gene calls are TRBV12-3 or TRBV12-4 and TRBJ1-2; no definite D call. With 3 bases removed from V and 3 bases from J, the gap between germline ends came to 8 bases. The CDR3 totals 13 residues. The CDR3 DNA is TGTGCCAGCAGTTTGGAGGGTGACTATGGCTACACCTTC. Translating it yields CASSLEGDYGYTF.

This chain uses TRBV5-3 with TRBJ2-1, with 7 bases that match TRBD1. TRBV5-3 is an ORF, and what it does is uncertain. The CDR3 is made up of 14 amino acids. Trimming took 3 bases from V and 5 from J; bases not matched to a gene: 5. As DNA, the CDR3 is TGTGCCAGAAGCTGGGGACAGTTGCACAATGAGCAGTTCTTC. As protein: CARSWGQLHNEQFF.